This T cell receptor beta chain derives from a study of T cell clonality in common variable immunodeficiency. This clone has a handful of counts. Its target is unknown. The read terminates 3 residues before the CDR3 end, so the remaining end is supplied by the germline J gene. Libraries were prepared by immunoSEQ multiplex PCR; TCRdb keeps only in-frame clonotypes and omits some of them. The sample is made up of roughly 29,000 clones, none counted only once. The CDR3 is 14 residues long. Germline CDR1 is GTSNPN and CDR2 is SVGIG (reference sequence). V was clipped by 3 bases and J by 3 bases; unmatched bases: 5. The study's findings and limits: Fewer deletions and N-nucleotide insertions were reportedly seen in common variable immunodeficiency TCR beta sequences.

The chain links TRBV30 to TRBJ1-5; 7 nucleotides match TRBD1. Material: peripheral blood mononuclear cells. The clonotype originates from a human donor with common variable immunodeficiency. The DNA read from the CDR3 is TGTGCCTGGAGCTCCGGGACAGTCAATCAGCCC. Residues: CAWSSGTVNQP. From start to end, the CDR3 is CAWSSGTVNQPQHF.